This passage covers 32 T cell receptor beta chains from one sample sequenced in a study of immune evolution from preneoplasia to lung adenocarcinoma. The method was immunoSEQ multiplex PCR; TCRdb's version includes in-frame clones alone and lacks a portion of them. There are roughly 8,700 clones in the sample; 75% to 85% occur only once, and 6.6% lies in the top ten. Input material: FFPE lung adenocarcinoma in situ tissue. These TCRs come from a person between 60 and 80 years old with lung adenocarcinoma.

The chain couples TRBV28 to TRBJ2-1; 13 bases line up with TRBD2. Trimming cost V 5 bases and J 6 bases; bases outside gene matches: 16. The CDR3 contains 19 residues. Germline CDR1 MDHEN, CDR2 SYDVKM. CDR3 sequence reads: CASSATPGLAGRWANEQFF. In nucleotides, the CDR3 is TGTGCCAGCAGTGCGACTCCGGGACTAGCGGGGCGGTGGGCCAATGAGCAGTTCTTC.

This clone has just a few counts. Other DNA sequences in the sample encode the same CDR3. This rearrangement joins TRBV4-1 to TRBJ1-6; TRBD1 matches at 8 bases. J was trimmed by 0 bases and V by 0 bases; bases with no gene match: 4. CDR3 length: 18 amino acids. Germline V CDR1 and CDR2: MGHRA, YSYEKL. This chain's CDR3 is CASSQDRGRSSYNSPLHF. The CDR3, as DNA: TGCGCCAGCAGCCAAGACAGGGGGCGAAGCTCCTATAATTCACCCCTCCACTTT.

This chain links TRBV28 with TRBJ2-1; D possibly corresponds to TRBD1 (6 bases). The germline V gene encodes CDR1 MDHEN and CDR2 SYDVKM. The V gene lost 5 bases and the J gene lost 4 bases, with 12 bases spanning the gap. CDR3 length: 14 amino acids. CDR3 loop: CASSAGASYNEQFF. CDR3 in DNA: TGTGCCAGCAGTGCAGGGGCTTCTTACAATGAGCAGTTCTTC. Drawing the rest from reference TRBV28 and TRBJ2-1, the complete variable domain is DVKVTQSSRYLVKRTGEKVFLECVQDMDHENMFWYRQDPGLGLRLIYFSYDVKMKEKGDIPEGYSVSREKKERFSLILESASTNQTSMYLCASSAGASYNEQFFGPGTRLTVL.

This clone is a singleton in its sample. The J gene is TRBJ2-3, the V gene TRBV11-2; D possibly corresponds to TRBD2 (5 bases). Germline lookup yields CDR1 SGHAT and CDR2 FQNNGV. Trimming left V 3 bases short and J 1 base short, with 5 bases between. The CDR3 length is 13 residues. CDR3 amino acids: CASSFGGTDTQYF. For the CDR3, the DNA is TGTGCCAGCAGCTTCGGGGGCACAGATACGCAGTATTTT.

This chain uses TRBV5-1 with TRBJ1-2; D not resolved. The CDR3 is 16 residues long. Germline CDR1 reads SGHRS; CDR2 reads YFSETQ. V lost 0 bases, J lost 1 base, and 13 bases lay in between. CDR3 DNA sequence: TGCGCCAGCAGCTTGGACGGGCGTGCCCTTAACTATGGCTACACCTTC. As protein: CASSLDGRALNYGYTF.

The chain uses TRBV19 and TRBJ1-1; possibly TRBD1 for D (5 bases). The V gene lost 5 bases and the J gene lost 11 bases, with 18 bases spanning the gap. The CDR3 contains 13 residues. Germline V lookup: CDR1 LNHDA, CDR2 SQIVND (reference sequence). The CDR3 coding sequence is TGTGCCAGTAGTCGGGACCGTAGGGAGGAGGCTTTCTTT. Protein: CASSRDRREEAFF.

The V call is TRBV27, the J call TRBJ1-5; D not certain. The V end lost 5 bases, the J end lost 6 bases, and 11 bases lay between the germline ends. Germline assignment: CDR1 MNHEY and CDR2 SMNVEV (reference sequence). CDR3 length: 13 amino acids. CDR3 nucleotides: TGTGCCAGCAGTCCCAGGCTGCCTCAGCCCCAGCATTTT. It translates to CASSPRLPQPQHF.

This clone was seen a handful of times. This rearrangement joins TRBV12-5 to TRBJ1-4; 9 bases match TRBD1. CDR1 and CDR2 from the germline V gene are LGHNT and FRNRAP. The CDR3 length is 16 residues. V shed 4 bases, J shed 0 bases, and the junction held 3 bases outside the gene matches. This CDR3 is CASGSDRGSTNEKLFF. The CDR3 nucleotides read TGTGCTAGTGGTTCGGACAGGGGCTCAACTAATGAAAAACTGTTTTTT.

The rearrangement uses TRBV6-6 and TRBJ1-2; possibly TRBD1 for D (5 bases). The CDR3 has 16 amino acids. Trimming left V 0 bases short and J 2 bases short, with 13 bases between. From germline, CDR1 is MNHNY and CDR2 SVGAGI (reference sequence). The CDR3 loop reads CASSYSIPQENYGYTF. CDR3 in DNA: TGTGCCAGCAGTTACTCGATTCCACAGGAAAACTATGGCTACACCTTC.

This rearrangement joins TRBV4-1 to TRBJ1-2; D is unclear. The CDR3 is 14 residues long. From germline, CDR1 is MGHRA and CDR2 YSYEKL. Trimming cost V 1 base and J 7 bases, with 13 bases left between them. CDR3 protein: CASSQGITVGGYTF. The CDR3 DNA reads TGCGCCAGCAGCCAAGGAATAACAGTTGGTGGCTACACCTTC.

The CDR3 DNA is TGTGCCAGCAGCATCCGGCAGCCCAATGAGCAGTTCTTC. Its translation is CASSIRQPNEQFF. The chain links TRBV5-5 to TRBJ2-1; D ambiguous. The CDR3 is made up of 13 amino acids. V shed 4 bases and J shed 6 bases, with 11 bases lying between them. Germline V gene lookup returns CDR1 SGHKS and CDR2 YYEKEE (reference sequence).

V and J are TRBV30 and TRBJ1-5; no firm D call. Looked up from germline, CDR1 is GTSNPN and CDR2 is SVGIG (reference sequence). This CDR3 is built from 12 residues. V lost 3 bases to trimming and J lost 4 bases, with 7 bases between them. The CDR3 DNA sequence: TGTGCCTGGAGCATGACTAATCAGCCCCAGCATTTT. Protein product: CAWSMTNQPQHF. Full variable domain (remainder filled in from reference TRBV30 and TRBJ1-5): SQTIHQWPATLVQPVGSPLSLECTVEGTSNPNLYWYRQAAGRGLQLLFYSVGIGQISSEVPQNLSASRPQDRQFILSSKKLLLSDSGFYLCAWSMTNQPQHFGDGTRLSIL.

The gene calls are TRBV2 and TRBJ1-1; a possible D gene is TRBD1 (6 bases). CDR1 and CDR2 (germline): SNHLY, FYNNEI. Trimming took 8 bases from V and 1 from J, leaving 8 bases between them. This CDR3 region has 12 residues. Written as DNA, the CDR3 is TGTGCCAGCGCACAGGGGAACACTGAAGCTTTCTTT. It is translated as CASAQGNTEAFF.

V is TRBV4-1 and J is TRBJ2-7; either TRBD1 or TRBD2 may supply D (5 bases each). This CDR3 spans 16 amino acids. CDR1 is MGHRA and CDR2 is YSYEKL in the germline V gene. Trimming left V 4 bases short and J 2 bases short, with 18 bases between. In nucleotides, the CDR3 is TGCGCCAGCAGCCCTTCAAGGGGAGCCCTTACCTACGAGCAGTACTTC. Translating it yields CASSPSRGALTYEQYF.

The chain combines TRBV6-1 with TRBJ2-4, with a weak D call TRBD2 (6 bases). Trimming pared 2 bases from V and 6 bases from J, leaving 29 bases between. CDR1 and CDR2 (germline): MNHNS, SASEGT. The CDR3 runs to 20 residues. CDR3 in DNA: TGTGCCAGCAGTGAATCGGGGGAGGACTGGACGGACGCCCCCTTAAACATTCAGTACTTC. Protein: CASSESGEDWTDAPLNIQYF.

The rearrangement uses TRBV7-3 and TRBJ2-3; 14 bases are shared with TRBD2. Germline-derived CDR1 and CDR2 are SGHTA and FQGTGA. The CDR3 has 18 amino acids. The trim removed 4 bases at V and 3 bases at J, leaving 9 bases unmatched. The CDR3 DNA is TGTGCCAGCAGCTCACGGACTAGCGGGGGGTACGGAACAGATACGCAGTATTTT. Its protein product is CASSSRTSGGYGTDTQYF.

Regarding this clone: The germline gene is not matched at one end of the junction; a read error may be the cause. The chain recombines TRBV4-1 with TRBJ2-3, with D possibly matching TRBD2 (6 bases). The CDR3 covers 15 residues. Looked up from germline, CDR1 is MGHRA and CDR2 is YSYEKL. The CDR3 nucleotides read TGCGCCAGCAGCCCCCGCACGGGAGAAGAGATACGCAGTGACTTT. Its protein is CASSPRTGEEIRSDF.

In this sample, this clone turned up once. The rearrangement links TRBV28 to TRBJ2-7; 11 nucleotides match TRBD2. Germline V gene lookup returns CDR1 MDHEN and CDR2 SYDVKM. The CDR3 is 14 amino acids. Germline trimming cut 5 bases from V and 3 bases from J; bases unmatched to any gene: 3. The CDR3 protein is CASSTTSGGYEQYF. As DNA, the CDR3 is TGTGCCAGCAGTACAACTAGCGGGGGCTACGAGCAGTACTTC.

This chain links TRBV10-2 with TRBJ1-2; D unclear. Germline CDR1 is WSHSY and CDR2 is SAAADI. V lost 3 bases and J 1 base, leaving 9 bases between the germline ends. CDR3 size: 14 residues. The CDR3 bases are TGCGCCAGCAGTGATTATCCGGATAACTATGGCTACACCTTC. Amino acids: CASSDYPDNYGYTF.

The gene calls are TRBV19 and TRBJ1-5; perhaps TRBD1 as D (5 bases). The CDR3 length is 19 residues. Between the trimmed V and J ends, which lost 1 base and 0 bases, there was a span of 19 bases. Per the germline V gene, CDR1 is LNHDA and CDR2 is SQIVND (reference sequence). The CDR3 DNA sequence: TGTGCCAGTAGTATAGCTCGGAAATGGACACGTTTTAGCAATCAGCCCCAGCATTTT. Its protein is CASSIARKWTRFSNQPQHF.

This clone was observed a handful of times. J is TRBJ1-5 and V is TRBV6-1; TRBD1 aligns across 7 bases. CDR1 MNHNS and CDR2 SASEGT come from the germline V gene. V dropped 5 bases and J dropped 5; count of bases not matched to a gene: 9. The CDR3 is 15 residues long. The CDR3 DNA reads TGTGCCAGCAGTATGACGACAGGGTCGGATCAGCCCCAGCATTTT. It is translated as CASSMTTGSDQPQHF.

The chain links TRBV5-6 to TRBJ2-7; 8 nucleotides line up with TRBD1. Looked up from germline, CDR1 is SGHDT and CDR2 is YYEEEE. This CDR3 has 15 residues. The V segment lost 9 bases and the J segment 5 bases; nucleotides outside the gene matches: 16. The CDR3 sequence is CATKDNRGYLDEQYF. CDR3 DNA sequence: TGTGCCACCAAGGATAACAGGGGGTACCTCGACGAGCAGTACTTC.

The rearrangement joins TRBV9 to TRBJ1-3; TRBD1 agrees at 11 bases. The CDR3 length is 20 residues. The V gene end was trimmed by 0 bases and the J gene end by 1 base; junction bases not matched to a gene: 12. The germline V gene encodes CDR1 SGDLS and CDR2 YYNGEE. DNA for the CDR3: TGTGCCAGCAGCGTAGATACAGGACAGGGGGCCTCAGGATCTGGAAACACCATATATTTT. This gives the protein CASSVDTGQGASGSGNTIYF.

The chain carries TRBV7-8 and TRBJ2-5; 16 nucleotides agree with TRBD2. V lost 5 bases and J lost 5; bases outside the gene matches: 11. From germline, CDR1 is SGHVS and CDR2 FQNEAQ. The length of the CDR3 is 18 residues. In DNA form, the CDR3 reads TGTGCCAGCAGCGTAACCGGGACTAGCGGGGGGGCCCGGGAGACCCAGTACTTC. Amino acid sequence: CASSVTGTSGGARETQYF.

For this clone: The same CDR3 can be traced to other DNA sequences in this sample. The rearrangement joins TRBV7-3 to TRBJ2-1, with D perhaps matching TRBD1 or TRBD2 (5 bases each). Germline V gives CDR1 SGHTA, CDR2 FQGTGA. CDR3 length: 15 amino acids. V lost 0 bases, J lost 0 bases, and 6 bases lay in between. CDR3 DNA sequence: TGTGCCAGCAGCTTAACGGGGGACTCCTACAATGAGCAGTTCTTC. Its protein product is CASSLTGDSYNEQFF.

For the CDR3, the DNA is TGTGCCAGCAGTTTTCGACAGGGATCCTACGAGCAGTACTTC. Translated, it gives CASSFRQGSYEQYF. The chain employs TRBV28 and TRBJ2-7, with 7 bases lining up with TRBD1. The CDR3 sequence is 14 residues long. The germline CDR1 and CDR2 sequences are MDHEN and SYDVKM. V was clipped by 3 bases and J by 1 base; unmatched bases: 3. Full variable domain (missing parts from reference TRBV28 and TRBJ2-7): DVKVTQSSRYLVKRTGEKVFLECVQDMDHENMFWYRQDPGLGLRLIYFSYDVKMKEKGDIPEGYSVSREKKERFSLILESASTNQTSMYLCASSFRQGSYEQYFGPGTRLTVT.

The rearrangement links TRBV25-1 to TRBJ1-4, with a tentative D call TRBD1 (5 bases). Germline V gives CDR1 MGHDK, CDR2 SYGVNS. Trimming took off 5 bases at V and 8 bases at J, with 12 bases between the two ends. This CDR3 spans 13 amino acids. CDR3: CASSRNWGEKLFF. In DNA form, the CDR3 reads TGTGCCAGCAGTAGAAACTGGGGGGAAAAACTGTTTTTT. Filled out from reference TRBV25-1 and TRBJ1-4, the complete variable domain reads EADIYQTPRYLVIGTGKKITLECSQTMGHDKMYWYQQDPGMELHLIHYSYGVNSTEKGDLSSESTVSRIRTEHFPLTLESARPSHTSQYLCASSRNWGEKLFFGSGTQLSVL.

The chain uses TRBV15 and TRBJ2-4, with a weak D call TRBD2 (6 bases). The CDR3 sequence is 17 residues long. Germline V gives CDR1 LNHNV, CDR2 YYDKDF (reference sequence). V gave up 0 bases and J gave up 10 bases, with 22 bases separating them. CDR3 nucleotides: TGTGCCACCAGCAGAGAGCAGAGGGGTTTACTAGCCGCTATTCAGTACTTC. Protein sequence: CATSREQRGLLAAIQYF. Full variable domain (missing parts from reference TRBV15 and TRBJ2-4): DAMVIQNPRYQVTQFGKPVTLSCSQTLNHNVMYWYQQKSSQAPKLLFHYYDKDFNNEADTPDNFQSRRPNTSFCFLDIRSPGLGDTAMYLCATSREQRGLLAAIQYFGAGTRLSVL.

J is TRBJ2-5 and V is TRBV2, with D hard to call. V lost 7 bases and J lost 0, with 12 bases in between. The CDR3 extends over 14 amino acids. Germline V gives CDR1 SNHLY, CDR2 FYNNEI. The CDR3 DNA is TGTGCCAGCATTCGTGGTAGGGACCAAGAGACCCAGTACTTC. Its protein is CASIRGRDQETQYF. Combining the CDR3 with reference TRBV2 and TRBJ2-5 gives the whole variable domain EPEVTQTPSHQVTQMGQEVILRCVPISNHLYFYWYRQILGQKVEFLVSFYNNEISEKSEIFDDQFSVERPDGSNFTLKIRSTKLEDSAMYFCASIRGRDQETQYFGPGTRLLVL.

The chain carries TRBV11-3 and TRBJ2-3, with 7 bases fitting TRBD1. CDR3 length equals 16 residues. With V trimmed by 3 bases and J by 4 bases, 10 bases remained unmatched. Germline V gives CDR1 SGHNT, CDR2 YENEEA. This chain's CDR3 is CASSLNRDREPDTQYF. CDR3 coding DNA: TGTGCCAGCAGCTTGAACCGGGACAGAGAGCCAGATACGCAGTATTTT.

This clone was counted between two and nine times. CDR3 sequence: CASSQPSGGARETQYF. DNA for the CDR3: TGTGCCAGCAGCCAGCCGAGCGGGGGGGCACGAGAGACCCAGTACTTC. J is TRBJ2-5 and V is TRBV4-2, with 10 bases fitting TRBD2. The CDR3 extends over 16 amino acids. The germline gives CDR1 LGHNA, CDR2 YNFKEQ. Trimming cost V 3 bases and J 4 bases; bases outside gene matches: 8.

V is TRBV30 and J is TRBJ1-6; D uncertain. This CDR3 has 13 amino acids. Trimming cost V 4 bases and J 5 bases, with 9 bases left between them. CDR1 and CDR2 from the germline V gene are GTSNPN and SVGIG (reference sequence). In DNA, the CDR3 is TGTGCCTGGACGCCCCCCAATAATTCACCCCTCCACTTT. It specifies CAWTPPNNSPLHF.